One T cell receptor beta chain is described in this entry. This specimen comes from a study of blood T cell repertoires in COVID-19. The repertoire was sequenced with immunoSEQ multiplex PCR; TCRdb's copy has only in-frame clones and lacks some. Of approximately 150,000 clones listed, 88% are singletons. The sample was peripheral blood. The receptor comes from a man in his fifties or sixties who had recovered from COVID-19.

The CDR3 DNA sequence: TGTGCCAGCAGCTCACCGACGGGACAGGTTAGCAATGAGCAGTTCTTC. This codes for CASSSPTGQVSNEQFF. The chain combines TRBV5-6 with TRBJ2-1; 8 nucleotides line up with TRBD1. CDR3 length: 16 amino acids. The V and J ends lost 3 bases and 6 bases, in that order; junction bases with no gene match: 11. Germline assignment: CDR1 SGHDT and CDR2 YYEEEE. The full variable domain, rest sourced from reference TRBV5-6 and TRBJ2-1, is DAGVTQSPTHLIKTRGQQVTLRCSPKSGHDTVSWYQQALGQGPQFIFQYYEEEERQRGNFPDRFSGHQFPNYSSELNVNALLLGDSALYLCASSSPTGQVSNEQFFGPGTRLTVL.